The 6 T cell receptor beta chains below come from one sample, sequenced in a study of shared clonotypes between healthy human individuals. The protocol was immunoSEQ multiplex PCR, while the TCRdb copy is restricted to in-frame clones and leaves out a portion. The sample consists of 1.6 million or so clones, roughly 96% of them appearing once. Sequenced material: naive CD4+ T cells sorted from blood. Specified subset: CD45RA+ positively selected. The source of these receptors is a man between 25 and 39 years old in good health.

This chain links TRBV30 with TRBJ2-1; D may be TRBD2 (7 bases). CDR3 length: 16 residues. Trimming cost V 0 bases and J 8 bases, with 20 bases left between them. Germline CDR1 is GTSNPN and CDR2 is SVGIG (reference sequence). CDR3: CAWSVPTTRGADEQFF. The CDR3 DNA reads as TGTGCCTGGAGTGTACCGACAACCCGGGGGGCCGATGAGCAGTTCTTC.

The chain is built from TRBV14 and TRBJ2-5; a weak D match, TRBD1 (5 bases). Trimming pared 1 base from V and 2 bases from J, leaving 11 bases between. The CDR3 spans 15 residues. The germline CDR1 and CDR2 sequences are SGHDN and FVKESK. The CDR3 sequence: CASSQAPTEQETQYF. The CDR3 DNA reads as TGTGCCAGCAGCCAAGCTCCGACAGAACAAGAGACCCAGTACTTC.

DNA of the CDR3: TGTGCCAGCAGCGTAGGGGCGGGAGGCACTACAGATACGCAGTATTTT. This gives the protein CASSVGAGGTTDTQYF. The chain links TRBV9 to TRBJ2-3; 8 bases are a match to TRBD2. The CDR3 spans 16 residues. Germline V gives CDR1 SGDLS, CDR2 YYNGEE. With V trimmed by 0 bases and J by 3 bases, 6 bases remained unmatched. Based on the CDR3 plus reference TRBV9 and TRBJ2-3, the full variable domain is DSGVTQTPKHLITATGQRVTLRCSPRSGDLSVYWYQQSLDQGLQFLIQYYNGEERAKGNILERFSAQQFPDLHSELNLSSLELGDSALYFCASSVGAGGTTDTQYFGPGTRLTVL.

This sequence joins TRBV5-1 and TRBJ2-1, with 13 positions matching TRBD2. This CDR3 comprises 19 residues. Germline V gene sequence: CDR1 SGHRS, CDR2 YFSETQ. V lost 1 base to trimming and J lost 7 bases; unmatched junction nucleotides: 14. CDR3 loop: CASSLNPGLAGAKLNEQFF. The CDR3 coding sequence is TGCGCCAGCAGCTTGAACCCAGGACTAGCGGGAGCAAAGTTGAATGAGCAGTTCTTC.

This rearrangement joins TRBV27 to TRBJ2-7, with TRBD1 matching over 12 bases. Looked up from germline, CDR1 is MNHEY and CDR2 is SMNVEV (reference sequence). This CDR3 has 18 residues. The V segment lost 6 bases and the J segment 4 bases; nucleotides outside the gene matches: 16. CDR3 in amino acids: CASRARRDRGLGTYEQYF. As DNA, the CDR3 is TGTGCCAGCAGGGCCCGCCGGGACAGGGGGCTCGGAACTTACGAGCAGTACTTC.

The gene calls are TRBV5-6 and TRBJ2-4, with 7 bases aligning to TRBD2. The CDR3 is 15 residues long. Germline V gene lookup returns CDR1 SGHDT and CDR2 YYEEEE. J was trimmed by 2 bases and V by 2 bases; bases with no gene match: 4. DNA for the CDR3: TGTGCCAGCAGCTTCCCCGGGACTACCAAAAACATTCAGTACTTC. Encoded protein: CASSFPGTTKNIQYF.